This TCR beta chain was found in a study of monozygotic twins with inflammatory bowel disease. TCRdb re-called the 5' RACE reads; one entry per CDR3 protein, DNA not given. The sample has about 420,000 distinct CDR3 sequences. The sequenced sample was blood. This clonotype was obtained from a human donor with ulcerative colitis or Crohn's disease, or a healthy co-twin of an affected twin (not recorded which).

CDR3 amino acids: CASSLAGDRFQETQYF. J is TRBJ2-5 and V is TRBV5-1; TCRdb lists TRBD1, though no DNA is available to test this call. CDR1 and CDR2 from the germline V gene are SGHRS and YFSETQ. This CDR3 has 16 residues. The entire variable domain, with the rest obtained from reference TRBV5-1 and TRBJ2-5, is as follows: KAGVTQTPRYLIKTRGQQVTLSCSPISGHRSVSWYQQTPGQGLQFLFEYFSETQRNKGNFPGRFSGRQFSNSRSEMNVSTLELGDSALYLCASSLAGDRFQETQYFGPGTRLLVL.